This T cell receptor (beta chain) was sequenced for a study of T-cell reconstitution after alpha-beta-depleted transplantation in children. During its preparation, the TCRbeta library received unique molecular identifiers. Each CDR3 protein is one row after TCRdb ran MiXCR on the PCR reads. Among some 500,000 distinct CDR3 sequences listed, around 17% were seen once. This clonotype was counted a few times. The germline V gene has CDR1 MRHNA and CDR2 SNTAGT. V gave up 4 bases and J gave up 9 bases; unmatched junction bases: 8. The CDR3 is 15 residues long. The source material was PBMCs from the stem cell graft donor, sampled from the stem cell graft. The gene calls are TRBV6-4 and TRBJ2-1; 11 positions agree with TRBD2. This sequence was found in a human donor who donated a stem cell graft to a child with acute lymphoblastic leukemia. CDR3 DNA: TGTGCCAGCAGTGCCTTAGCGGGAGGGTACGCTGAGCAGTTCTTC. Translated: CASSALAGGYAEQFF.